This T cell receptor beta chain was captured in a study of blood T cells in healthy people across ages. In this sample, this clonotype turned up once. With a J-beta primer mix and a sample-barcoded 5' primer, a second PCR ran about 7 to 12 cycles. TCRdb reanalysed the 5' RACE reads using MiXCR and keeps one entry per CDR3 protein. This table holds 630,000 or so distinct CDR3 sequences, about a third found once. The sequenced material came from blood. The clonotype comes from a woman aged 80 or over in good health.

The CDR3 DNA reads as TGTGCCAGCAGCGTAGGATCTAGCGGGGGGGGAGAGACCCAGTACTTC. This translates into CASSVGSSGGGETQYF. The chain carries TRBV9 and TRBJ2-5; 12 bases match TRBD2. The CDR3 covers 16 residues. From germline, CDR1 is SGDLS and CDR2 YYNGEE. V shed 0 bases, J shed 4 bases, and the junction held 4 bases outside the gene matches.